The 22 T cell receptor beta chains below come from one sample, sequenced in a study of cytomegalovirus exposure and HLA in healthy donors. Vbeta (60) and Jbeta (13) primers were used in the PCR. Sequencing was performed with immunoSEQ multiplex PCR; in TCRdb, only in-frame clones are kept and a portion is missing. Here the sample spans 150,000 to 200,000 clones, approximately 83% being singletons. Material for sequencing was PBMCs. The receptor source for this set is a man between 18 and 35 years old in good health and CMV-seropositive.

J is TRBJ1-2 and V is TRBV6-5; the D gene is possibly TRBD1 (6 bases). With 5 bases removed from V and 0 bases from J, the gap between germline ends came to 7 bases. This CDR3 contains 13 residues. Per the germline V gene, CDR1 is MNHEY and CDR2 is SVGAGI. The CDR3 loop reads CASSGTTNYGYTF. CDR3 bases: TGTGCCAGCAGTGGGACAACTAACTATGGCTACACCTTC.

The chain is built from TRBV7-2 and TRBJ2-2; 11 bases agree with TRBD1. The germline gives CDR1 SGHTA, CDR2 FQGNSA. The CDR3 length is 18 residues. V gave up 1 base and J gave up 5 bases; unmatched junction bases: 9. In DNA form, the CDR3 reads TGTGCCAGCAGCTTAGGGCGGTGGGACAGGGGGAAAACCGGGGAGCTGTTTTTT. It yields the protein CASSLGRWDRGKTGELFF.

The chain combines TRBV6-1 with TRBJ2-5, with 8 bases identical to TRBD1. The CDR3 has 15 amino acids. Germline V gene sequence: CDR1 MNHNS, CDR2 SASEGT. The ends lost 2 bases at V and 4 bases at J; junction bases unmatched: 6. In DNA, the CDR3 is TGTGCCAGCAGTGAACCGTGGACAGGGAGAGAGACCCAGTACTTC. Its protein is CASSEPWTGRETQYF.

The gene calls are TRBV4-2 and TRBJ2-1, with 11 bases matching TRBD2. V dropped 3 bases and J dropped 4; count of bases not matched to a gene: 5. The CDR3 is 16 residues long. CDR1 is LGHNA, CDR2 YNFKEQ, per germline. The CDR3 protein is CASSHLAGGGYNEQFF. For the CDR3, the DNA is TGTGCCAGCAGCCATCTAGCGGGGGGAGGTTACAATGAGCAGTTCTTC.

This chain links TRBV6-4 with TRBJ2-3, with 9 positions matching TRBD1. CDR3 length: 14 residues. J was trimmed by 3 bases and V by 5 bases; bases with no gene match: 3. Germline lookup yields CDR1 MRHNA and CDR2 SNTAGT. The CDR3 region is CASSIQGATDTQYF. In DNA form, the CDR3 reads TGTGCCAGCAGTATACAGGGGGCGACAGATACGCAGTATTTT.

The sample holds a few counts of this clone. The CDR3: CASRGQGTFTEAFF. The CDR3 DNA sequence: TGCGCCAGCAGGGGACAGGGGACATTCACTGAAGCTTTCTTT. The chain joins TRBV10-2 to TRBJ1-1; 10 positions match TRBD1. The J segment lost 4 bases and the V segment lost 6 bases, leaving 5 bases of the junction unmatched. The length of the CDR3 is 14 residues. Germline assignment: CDR1 WSHSY and CDR2 SAAADI.

The CDR3 coding sequence is TGTGCCAGCAGCTTAAGTATGAACACTGAAGCTTTCTTT. Amino acid sequence: CASSLSMNTEAFF. V and J are TRBV7-3 and TRBJ1-1, with no clear D. The V gene lost 1 base and the J gene lost 0 bases, with 3 bases spanning the gap. From germline, CDR1 is SGHTA and CDR2 FQGTGA. This CDR3 is built from 13 residues.

The chain employs TRBV5-1 and TRBJ1-1, with TRBD1 matching over 8 bases. The V segment lost 5 bases and the J segment 3 bases; nucleotides outside the gene matches: 6. The CDR3 consists of 14 residues. Per the germline V gene, CDR1 is SGHRS and CDR2 is YFSETQ. The CDR3: CASSSGQGHTEAFF. The CDR3 DNA follows: TGCGCCAGCAGTTCCGGACAGGGCCACACTGAAGCTTTCTTT.

V and J are TRBV19 and TRBJ1-4; D gene unclear. The CDR3 spans 14 residues. Germline V gives CDR1 LNHDA, CDR2 SQIVND (reference sequence). V shed 5 bases and J shed 3 bases, with 10 bases lying between them. In DNA, the CDR3 is TGTGCCAGTAGTTTCGGAGGCGCTAATGAAAAACTGTTTTTT. Translating it yields CASSFGGANEKLFF.

This chain connects TRBV15 to TRBJ2-1; 15 positions match TRBD2. Unmatched junction bases numbered 11, after V lost 4 bases and J lost 7 bases. This CDR3 contains 18 residues. Germline V gene lookup returns CDR1 LNHNV and CDR2 YYDKDF (reference sequence). CDR3 nucleotide sequence: TGTGCCACCAGCAAAGACCCCAGGGGACTAGCGGGGGGAAATGAGCAGTTCTTC. This gives the protein CATSKDPRGLAGGNEQFF.

J is TRBJ2-7 and V is TRBV10-3, with 12 positions matching TRBD1. The junction had 1 base not matched to a gene; V was cut back by 6 bases and J by 4 bases. CDR3 length: 13 residues. Germline assignment: CDR1 ENHRY and CDR2 SYGVKD. The CDR3 is CAIRGQGAYEQYF. Written as DNA, the CDR3 is TGTGCCATCAGGGGACAGGGGGCGTACGAGCAGTACTTC.

This clone was seen a single time. The J gene is TRBJ2-5, the V gene TRBV7-9; unclear D gene. CDR3 length equals 12 residues. Looked up from germline, CDR1 is SEHNR and CDR2 is FQNEAQ (reference sequence). V shed 5 bases and J shed 5 bases, with 9 bases lying between them. The chain's CDR3 is CASSPDSETQYF. DNA of the CDR3: TGTGCCAGCAGCCCCGACTCTGAGACCCAGTACTTC. Drawing the rest from reference TRBV7-9 and TRBJ2-5, the complete variable domain is DTGVSQNPRHKITKRGQNVTFRCDPISEHNRLYWYRQTLGQGPEFLTYFQNEAQLEKSRLLSDRFSAERPKGSFSTLEIQRTEQGDSAMYLCASSPDSETQYFGPGTRLLVL.

The rearrangement links TRBV7-3 to TRBJ2-5; 12 bases fit TRBD2. The CDR3 is made up of 18 amino acids. The trim removed 4 bases at V and 5 bases at J, leaving 14 bases unmatched. Germline CDR1 reads SGHTA; CDR2 reads FQGTGA. CDR3 bases: TGTGCCAGCAGCTACCTGCCCCCACTAGCGGGGGGAGTCGAGACCCAGTACTTC. It specifies CASSYLPPLAGGVETQYF.

V usage is TRBV30 and J usage is TRBJ2-5; tentative D call: TRBD2 (6 bases). V was trimmed by 0 bases and J by 4 bases, leaving 12 bases between them. This CDR3 is 14 amino acids long. Germline CDR1 and CDR2: GTSNPN and SVGIG (reference sequence). As DNA, the CDR3 is TGTGCCTGGAGTGTCTTCGCGGGGCGAGAGACCCAGTACTTC. It yields the protein CAWSVFAGRETQYF.

This chain links TRBV10-3 with TRBJ1-5, with 7 nucleotides matching TRBD1. The CDR3 length is 16 residues. The V gene end was trimmed by 5 bases and the J gene end by 0 bases; junction bases not matched to a gene: 7. Germline CDR1 reads ENHRY; CDR2 reads SYGVKD. CDR3 sequence reads: CAISQQGPGSNQPQHF. CDR3 coding DNA: TGTGCCATCAGTCAACAGGGGCCGGGTAGCAATCAGCCCCAGCATTTT.

The rearrangement uses TRBV19 and TRBJ1-5, with D possibly TRBD1 on 6 matching bases. Trimming cost V 5 bases and J 4 bases, with 12 bases left between them. The CDR3 extends over 14 amino acids. Germline assignment: CDR1 LNHDA and CDR2 SQIVND (reference sequence). CDR3 residues: CASSGQTANQPQHF. In DNA, the CDR3 is TGTGCCAGTAGTGGACAGACAGCGAATCAGCCCCAGCATTTT.

This rearrangement joins TRBV4-3 to TRBJ2-1; perhaps TRBD2 as D (5 bases). Germline CDR1 LGHNA, CDR2 YSLEER. CDR3 size: 14 residues. V was shortened by 1 base and J by 9 bases, with 13 bases between the two germline ends. The CDR3 spells CASSQGGSWTEQFF. As DNA, the CDR3 is TGCGCCAGCAGCCAAGGAGGGTCTTGGACTGAGCAGTTCTTC.

The rearrangement links TRBV2 to TRBJ2-2; TRBD1 matches at 8 bases. CDR3 length: 15 amino acids. After removal of 11 bases from V and 7 bases from J, the junction contained 15 bases not matched to a gene. The V gene's germline CDR1 is SNHLY and CDR2 FYNNEI. CDR3 bases: TGTGCCTCAAAAGACGGACAGGGTTGGATCGGGGAGCTGTTTTTT. Translated: CASKDGQGWIGELFF.

The rearrangement links TRBV5-1 to TRBJ2-7; a weak D match, TRBD1 (6 bases). Germline-derived CDR1 and CDR2 are SGHRS and YFSETQ. The length of the CDR3 is 14 residues. V gave up 1 base and J gave up 2 bases, with 10 bases separating them. The CDR3 is CASSLTGRTYEQYF. The DNA for the CDR3 is TGCGCCAGCAGCTTGACAGGGCGGACCTACGAGCAGTACTTC. Full variable domain (outside the CDR3, taken from reference TRBV5-1 and TRBJ2-7): KAGVTQTPRYLIKTRGQQVTLSCSPISGHRSVSWYQQTPGQGLQFLFEYFSETQRNKGNFPGRFSGRQFSNSRSEMNVSTLELGDSALYLCASSLTGRTYEQYFGPGTRLTVT.

The J gene is TRBJ2-6, the V gene TRBV5-1; tentative D call: TRBD2 (5 bases). This CDR3 comprises 16 residues. Per the germline V gene, CDR1 is SGHRS and CDR2 is YFSETQ. V lost 1 base and J 4 bases, leaving 12 bases between the germline ends. The CDR3 protein is CASSLTSQPGANVLTF. The CDR3 DNA reads TGCGCCAGCAGCTTGACTAGTCAACCCGGGGCCAACGTCCTGACTTTC.

The rearrangement links TRBV6-5 to TRBJ2-5; D is ambiguous. The V end lost 5 bases, the J end lost 5 bases, and 18 bases lay between the germline ends. The CDR3 runs to 15 residues. Germline CDR1 and CDR2: MNHEY and SVGAGI. In DNA, the CDR3 is TGTGCCAGCAGTATAAGTCCCACCATGCGGGAGACCCAGTACTTC. This translates into CASSISPTMRETQYF.

This clone was picked up a small number of times. The chain links TRBV9 to TRBJ1-1; D gene uncertain. This CDR3 comprises 10 residues. The germline V and J ends were trimmed by 8 bases and 4 bases, with 6 bases remaining between them. Germline V CDR1 and CDR2: SGDLS, YYNGEE. CDR3 in amino acids: CARRSTEAFF. The CDR3 DNA follows: TGTGCCAGGAGGAGCACTGAAGCTTTCTTT.